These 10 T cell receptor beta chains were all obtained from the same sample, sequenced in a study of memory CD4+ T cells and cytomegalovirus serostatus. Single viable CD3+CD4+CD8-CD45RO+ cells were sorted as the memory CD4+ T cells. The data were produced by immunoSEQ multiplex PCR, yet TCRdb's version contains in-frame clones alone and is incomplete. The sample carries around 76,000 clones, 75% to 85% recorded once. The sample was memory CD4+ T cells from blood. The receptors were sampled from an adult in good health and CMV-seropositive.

The CDR3 nucleotides read TGCAGTGCTAGTTCGACGGACATTCAGTACTTC. As protein: CSASSTDIQYF. The chain is built from TRBV20-1 and TRBJ2-4; D is unresolved. Per germline, CDR1 DFQATT and CDR2 SNEGSKA (reference sequence). The CDR3 is 11 amino acids. V was shortened by 3 bases and J by 8 bases, with 8 bases between the two germline ends.

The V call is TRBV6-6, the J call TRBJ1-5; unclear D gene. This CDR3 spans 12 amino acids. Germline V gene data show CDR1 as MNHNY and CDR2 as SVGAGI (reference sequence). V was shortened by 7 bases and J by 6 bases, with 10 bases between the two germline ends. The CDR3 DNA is TGTGCCAGCACGAGGGCGACTCAGCCCCAGCATTTT. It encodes CASTRATQPQHF.

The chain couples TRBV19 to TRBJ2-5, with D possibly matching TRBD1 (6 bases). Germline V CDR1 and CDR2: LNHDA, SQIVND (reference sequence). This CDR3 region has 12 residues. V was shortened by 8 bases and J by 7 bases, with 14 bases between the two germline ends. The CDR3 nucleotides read TGTGCCAGTGGACAGACGCACCGGACCCAGTACTTC. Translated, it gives CASGQTHRTQYF.

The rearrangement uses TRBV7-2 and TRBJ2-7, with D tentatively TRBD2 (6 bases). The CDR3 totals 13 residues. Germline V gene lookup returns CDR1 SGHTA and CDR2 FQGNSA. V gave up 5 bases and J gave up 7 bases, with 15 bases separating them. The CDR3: CASSEPGAGEQYF. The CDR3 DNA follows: TGTGCCAGCAGCGAACCCGGGGCGGGGGAGCAGTACTTC.

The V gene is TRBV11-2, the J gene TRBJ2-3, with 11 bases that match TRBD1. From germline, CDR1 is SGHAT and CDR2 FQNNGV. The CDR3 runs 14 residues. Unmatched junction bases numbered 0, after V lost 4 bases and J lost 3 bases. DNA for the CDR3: TGTGCCAGCAGCTGGGACAGGGGGACAGATACGCAGTATTTT. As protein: CASSWDRGTDTQYF.

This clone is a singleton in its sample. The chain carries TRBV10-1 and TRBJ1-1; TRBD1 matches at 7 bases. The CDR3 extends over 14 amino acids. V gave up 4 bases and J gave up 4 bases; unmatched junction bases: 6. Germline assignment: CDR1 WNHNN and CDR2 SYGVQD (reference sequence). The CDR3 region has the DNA TGCGCCAGCAGTGCAGACAGGGTGAGCACTGAAGCTTTCTTT. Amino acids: CASSADRVSTEAFF.

The CDR3 DNA sequence: TGTGCCAGCAGGTCGGGAGCTAACTATGGCTACACCTTC. Protein sequence: CASRSGANYGYTF. The rearrangement links TRBV27 to TRBJ1-2; D not resolved. V lost 6 bases, J lost 0 bases, and 8 bases lay in between. CDR3 length: 13 residues. Germline V gene sequence: CDR1 MNHEY, CDR2 SMNVEV (reference sequence).

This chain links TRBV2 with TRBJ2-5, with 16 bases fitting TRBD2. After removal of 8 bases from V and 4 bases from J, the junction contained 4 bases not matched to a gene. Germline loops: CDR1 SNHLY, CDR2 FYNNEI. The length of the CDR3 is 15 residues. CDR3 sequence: CASGGLAGGRETQYF. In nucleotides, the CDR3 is TGTGCCAGCGGGGGACTAGCGGGAGGGCGAGAGACCCAGTACTTC.

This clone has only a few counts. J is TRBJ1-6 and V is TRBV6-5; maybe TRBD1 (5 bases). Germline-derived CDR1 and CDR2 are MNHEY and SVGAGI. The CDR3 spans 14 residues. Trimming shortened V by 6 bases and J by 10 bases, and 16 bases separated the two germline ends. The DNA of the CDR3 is TGTGCCAGCAGCCCTACAGGCCCTAGATCACCCCTCCACTTT. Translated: CASSPTGPRSPLHF.

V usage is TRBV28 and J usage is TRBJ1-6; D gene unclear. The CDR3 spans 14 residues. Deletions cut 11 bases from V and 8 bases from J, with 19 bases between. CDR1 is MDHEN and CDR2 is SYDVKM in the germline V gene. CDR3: CAASYGRLDSPLHF. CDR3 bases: TGTGCCGCCAGCTACGGGCGATTGGATTCACCCCTCCACTTT. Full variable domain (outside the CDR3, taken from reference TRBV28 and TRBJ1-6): DVKVTQSSRYLVKRTGEKVFLECVQDMDHENMFWYRQDPGLGLRLIYFSYDVKMKEKGDIPEGYSVSREKKERFSLILESASTNQTSMYLCAASYGRLDSPLHFGNGTRLTVT.